The clone carrying this T cell receptor (beta chain) came up once. The data belong to a study of T cell responses to AZD1222 COVID-19 vaccine. Germline V gene lookup returns CDR1 LNHDA and CDR2 SQIVND (reference sequence). This CDR3 comprises 16 residues. The V gene lost 6 bases and the J gene lost 3 bases, with 18 bases spanning the gap. Sequencing was performed with immunoSEQ multiplex PCR; in TCRdb, only in-frame clones are kept and a portion is missing. The sample lists about 180,000 clones, approximately 95% seen once, with roughly 1% in the top ten. This clonotype was obtained from an adult who received the MenACWY meningococcal vaccine as a control. The chain joins TRBV19 to TRBJ1-5, with a tentative D call TRBD1 (5 bases). Sequenced material: peripheral blood, taken 28 days after the second dose of the MenACWY control vaccine. The CDR3 region has the DNA TGTGCCAGTAGAGGTCGAGTCAGGGCCGCCAATCAGCCCCAGCATTTT. Encoded protein: CASRGRVRAANQPQHF.